This passage covers 2 T cell receptor beta chains from one sample sequenced in a study of radiation and T cells in renal cell carcinoma. Time point meaning: blood 2 weeks post-SBRT. Treatment given: 15 Gy SBRT to primary tumor, nephrectomy 4 weeks later. The data were produced by immunoSEQ multiplex PCR, yet TCRdb's version contains in-frame clones alone and is incomplete. The sample yields around 130,000 clones, 88% seen once. This material consisted of blood, taken from a patient whose treatment included radiotherapy and nephrectomy. The receptors stem from a woman in her seventies with renal cell carcinoma.

This clone was detected only a few times. V usage is TRBV5-1 and J usage is TRBJ1-1, with TRBD1 identical over 7 bases. The CDR3 loop spans 16 amino acids. In germline, CDR1 is SGHRS, CDR2 YFSETQ. The V segment lost 1 base and the J segment 6 bases; nucleotides outside the gene matches: 12. CDR3 sequence (DNA): TGCGCCAGCAGCTTGAGCACAGGGGCAAGGCAAGCTGAAGCTTTCTTT. Translating it yields CASSLSTGARQAEAFF.

Concerning this clone: Its ends do not fully match the called genes, so a read error is possible. The gene calls are TRBV11-1 and TRBJ2-3; 11 bases fit TRBD2. In germline, CDR1 is SGHAT, CDR2 FQDESV (reference sequence). The CDR3 runs to 15 residues. Here the CDR3 DNA reads TGTGCCAGCAGGTTAGCGGGGGGGCTTGGAGATACGCAGTATTTT. Amino acids: CASRLAGGLGDTQYF.